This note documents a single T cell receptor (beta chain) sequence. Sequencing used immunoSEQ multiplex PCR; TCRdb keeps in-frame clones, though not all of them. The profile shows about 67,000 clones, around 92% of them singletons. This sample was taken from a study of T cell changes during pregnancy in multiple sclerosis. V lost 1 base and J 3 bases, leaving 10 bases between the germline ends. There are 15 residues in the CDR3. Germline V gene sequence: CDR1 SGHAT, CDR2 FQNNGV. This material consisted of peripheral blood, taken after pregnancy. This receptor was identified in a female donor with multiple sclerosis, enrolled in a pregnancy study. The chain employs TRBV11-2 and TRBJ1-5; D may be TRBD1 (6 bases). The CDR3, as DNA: TGTGCCAGCAGCTTAGGACAGGTAGACAATCAGCCCCAGCATTTT. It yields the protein CASSLGQVDNQPQHF.